This entry features one T cell receptor beta chain sequence. The antigen remains unidentified. This CDR3 has 13 amino acids. Germline CDR1 SGHDN, CDR2 FVKESK. V shed 4 bases and J shed 11 bases, with 17 bases lying between them. Version v3.0 of the immunoSEQ assay was performed at survey level. Sequenced by immunoSEQ multiplex PCR; TCRdb stores in-frame clones only, minus some. The repertoire holds tens of thousands of clones, with over 90% as singletons. At least two post-ART and at least one pre-ART PBMC sample were available for each donor. These data originate in a study of long-term antiretroviral therapy in people with HIV. Findings and limits, study-wide: With ART, diversity went up but was still lower than in transplant donor controls.

This TCR came from a middle-aged man with HIV. This material consisted of unsorted PBMCs, taken 6.2 years after starting antiretroviral therapy. J is TRBJ1-1 and V is TRBV14; possible D gene TRBD1, 5 bases. The CDR3: CASSRFQGEIAFF. CDR3 nucleotide sequence: TGTGCCAGCAGCCGGTTCCAGGGAGAGATCGCTTTCTTT. The variable domain in full, completed from reference TRBV14 and TRBJ1-1, reads EAGVTQFPSHSVIEKGQTVTLRCDPISGHDNLYWYRRVMGKEIKFLLHFVKESKQDESGMPNNRFLAERTGGTYSTLKVQPAELEDSGVYFCASSRFQGEIAFFGQGTRLTVV.